The TCR beta chain under discussion was sequenced for a study of control samples from healthy donors and cancer patients (dated by TCRdb to about 2020). This clone came up a few times. The clone's antigen remains unknown. Base quality data are lacking; no much larger clone is found one base away. Library prep was done by the immunoSEQ multiplex PCR assay. TCRdb re-hosts the immuneACCESS table, in-frame sequences only. Its copies lack some clones; in the studies checked, an unresolved V gene accounts for under half of them, and the cause for the rest is not known. For this sample there are approximately 130,000 clones; around 87% appear just once. The ten largest clones add up to about 2.7% of the sample. The CDR3 has 13 amino acids, counting the end cysteine and phenylalanine. The DNA shown is the 39-base CDR3, in frame from base 1. The germline ends are 13 bases apart after V is trimmed by 7 bases and J by 4 bases.

The TCR comes from a man in his sixties in good health. Recombination joined TRBV12-3 or TRBV12-4 with TRBJ1-1, with TRBD1 as a weak D call on 5 bases. The sequenced sample consisted of blood. The bases read TGTGCCAGCACTTTCTTGGGGGGCACTGAAGCTTTCTTT. Protein translation: CASTFLGGTEAFF.